The clone carrying this TCR beta chain was seen at least ten times. Its antigen remains unknown. This sample was taken from a study of early T cells in non-severe SARS-CoV-2 infection. Looking at the study overall: Bulk RNA isolated from unsorted whole blood underwent sequencing; chains were not paired.

Study-wide results and caveats: Reliance on VDJdb matching favored anti-spike CD8 responses; private and CD4 specificities were missed.

This CDR3 is 16 amino acids long. Germline-derived CDR1 and CDR2 are LNHDA and SQIVND (reference sequence). Trimming cost V 5 bases and J 4 bases, with 20 bases left between them. In the library, individual cDNA molecules carried attached unique molecular identifiers. TCRdb re-derived calls from the 5' RACE reads in MiXCR, one entry per CDR3 protein. The repertoire holds about 33,000 distinct CDR3 sequences, with less than 6.5% as singletons. Sequencing was carried out using whole blood. The TCR comes from an adult who was a healthcare worker with PCR-confirmed SARS-CoV-2 infection or an uninfected control (not recorded which). This rearrangement joins TRBV19 to TRBJ1-2, with no clear D. For the CDR3, the DNA is TGTGCCAGTAGTCAACTTTCGGCCCTCTGGGGCTATGGCTACACCTTC. This translates into CASSQLSALWGYGYTF.